Presented here are 10 T cell receptor beta chains from one specimen sequenced in a study of cytomegalovirus exposure and HLA in healthy donors. Here immunoSEQ multiplex PCR was the method, and the copy in TCRdb shows in-frame clones only, minus some. This table holds over 200,000 clones, around 88% found once. Sequenced input: PBMCs. The receptors derive from a woman aged 18-29 years in good health and CMV-seronegative.

J is TRBJ1-2 and V is TRBV28, with 7 bases aligning to TRBD1. V trimming: 5 bases; J trimming: 4 bases; junction bases outside the gene matches: 4. This CDR3 has 13 amino acids. CDR1 is MDHEN, CDR2 SYDVKM, per germline. CDR3 nucleotide sequence: TGTGCCAGCAGTCAGGGACAGCTCTATGGCTACACCTTC. The encoded protein is CASSQGQLYGYTF.

This clone is a singleton in its sample. The rearrangement links TRBV7-2 to TRBJ2-1; 9 bases are shared with TRBD1. CDR3 length: 15 residues. Germline CDR1 is SGHTA and CDR2 is FQGNSA. V shed 5 bases and J 8 bases; nucleotides not matched to a gene: 10. For the CDR3, the DNA is TGTGCCAGCAGCAAAGGGGGACAGGGTGGGGATGAGCAGTTCTTC. Translating it yields CASSKGGQGGDEQFF.

This chain connects TRBV10-2 to TRBJ1-4, with D perhaps matching TRBD1 (6 bases). Trimming shortened V by 6 bases and J by 8 bases, and 13 bases separated the two germline ends. The germline V gene encodes CDR1 WSHSY and CDR2 SAAADI. The CDR3 length is 13 residues. CDR3 sequence reads: CASRQGSREKLFF. Written as DNA, the CDR3 is TGCGCCAGCAGACAGGGAAGTCGCGAAAAACTGTTTTTT.

DNA of the CDR3: TGTGCCAGCAGGGTTACACAGCACGTCTATGGCTACACCTTC. Its protein is CASRVTQHVYGYTF. The chain joins TRBV2 to TRBJ1-2; D unresolved. V was cut by 6 bases and J by 4 bases, with 15 bases left in between. In germline, CDR1 is SNHLY, CDR2 FYNNEI. This CDR3 has 14 residues.

The CDR3 region has the DNA TGTGCCAGCAGCCCGAACCCAGGGGGCAGCACTGAAGCTTTCTTT. It codes for CASSPNPGGSTEAFF. The chain has TRBV7-9 and TRBJ1-1; 8 nucleotides align to TRBD1. Unmatched junction bases numbered 9, after V lost 5 bases and J lost 4 bases. In germline, CDR1 is SEHNR, CDR2 FQNEAQ (reference sequence). The CDR3 length is 15 residues.

The chain joins TRBV6-6 to TRBJ1-5; D unclear. CDR1 is MNHNY and CDR2 is SVGAGI in the germline V gene (reference sequence). The CDR3 covers 12 residues. Trimming took 3 bases from V and 5 from J, leaving 5 bases between them. The CDR3 region has the DNA TGTGCCAGCAGTTATTCAGATCAGCCCCAGCATTTT. Residues: CASSYSDQPQHF.

The V and J genes are TRBV4-2 and TRBJ2-5; 7 positions match TRBD1. The length of the CDR3 is 18 residues. CDR1 is LGHNA and CDR2 is YNFKEQ in the germline V gene. J lost 5 bases, V lost 0 bases, and 15 bases had no gene match. The CDR3 nucleotides read TGTGCCAGCAGCCAAGATCGGGCAGGGGGACCCCTACACGAGACCCAGTACTTC. Residues: CASSQDRAGGPLHETQYF.

This clone has just one count. V is TRBV10-1 and J is TRBJ2-2; 7 bases agree with TRBD1. Germline assignment: CDR1 WNHNN and CDR2 SYGVQD (reference sequence). Trimming at V came to 0 bases and at J to 6 bases, leaving 13 bases not matched to a gene. The CDR3 contains 18 residues. The CDR3 coding sequence is TGCGCCAGCAGTGAGTCAGAATTTGGGACAGTTGATGCCGGGGAGCTGTTTTTT. Encoded protein: CASSESEFGTVDAGELFF.

This clone was seen once. V usage is TRBV7-9 and J usage is TRBJ2-1; 8 bases map to TRBD2. The CDR3 is 13 residues long. With 8 bases clipped from V and 4 bases from J, the junction kept 4 bases outside the gene matches. CDR1 is SEHNR, CDR2 FQNEAQ, per germline (reference sequence). In nucleotides, the CDR3 is TGTGCCAGCGCGGGACTAGGGTACAATGAGCAGTTCTTC. Residues: CASAGLGYNEQFF.

The chain links TRBV27 to TRBJ2-1, with TRBD1 matching over 9 bases. The junction had 16 bases not matched to a gene; V was cut back by 5 bases and J by 8 bases. Germline-derived CDR1 and CDR2 are MNHEY and SMNVEV (reference sequence). The CDR3 runs to 17 residues. The CDR3 coding sequence is TGTGCCAGCAGTACCTCCGGGTTACAGGGGGCTATAGATGAGCAGTTCTTC. Its protein product is CASSTSGLQGAIDEQFF.